The 31 T cell receptor beta chains below all came from one sample that was sequenced in a study of blood T cells in healthy people across ages. Primers used in a second PCR of roughly 6 to 11 cycles were a sample-barcoded 5' primer and a J-beta primer mix. TCRdb ran MiXCR on the 5' RACE reads and lists one entry per CDR3 protein. The sample records roughly 1.6 million distinct CDR3 sequences, 34% being singletons. The sample comprised blood. These receptors originate from a woman younger than 45 in good health.

This clonotype was recorded a few times. This chain uses TRBV6-1 with TRBJ2-3; TRBD2 matches at 10 bases. The V and J ends lost 3 bases and 5 bases, in that order; junction bases with no gene match: 5. This CDR3 spans 15 amino acids. CDR1 and CDR2 from the germline V gene are MNHNS and SASEGT. The CDR3 loop reads CASSETSGRGDTQYF. CDR3 nucleotides: TGTGCCAGCAGTGAGACTAGCGGGCGGGGAGATACGCAGTATTTT.

As to this clonotype: This clone may be a read error of a much larger clone one base away. The chain employs TRBV20-1 and TRBJ2-3; TRBD2 matches 11 bases. The V segment lost 0 bases and the J segment 5 bases; nucleotides outside the gene matches: 7. The CDR3 has 16 residues. Germline V lookup: CDR1 DFQATT, CDR2 SNEGSKA (reference sequence). The CDR3 spells CSARDDLAGGKDTQYF. The CDR3 DNA sequence: TGCAGTGCTAGAGATGATCTAGCGGGGGGCAAAGATACGCAGTATTTT.

The chain employs TRBV5-1 and TRBJ2-1; 11 nucleotides match TRBD1. J lost 8 bases, V lost 5 bases, and 6 bases had no gene match. This CDR3 is built from 14 residues. Looked up from germline, CDR1 is SGHRS and CDR2 is YFSETQ. The CDR3 loop reads CASRRDRGRDEQFF. For the CDR3, the DNA is TGCGCCAGCAGGCGGGACAGGGGGAGGGATGAGCAGTTCTTC.

This clonotype appeared many times. J is TRBJ2-1 and V is TRBV20-1, with unresolved D. V shed 7 bases and J shed 5 bases, with 9 bases lying between them. This CDR3 contains 11 residues. The germline V gene encodes CDR1 DFQATT and CDR2 SNEGSKA (reference sequence). Written as DNA, the CDR3 is TGCAGTGGGATCATGAACAATGAGCAGTTCTTC. Translation gives CSGIMNNEQFF.

This clonotype has just a few counts. The V and J genes are TRBV6-1 and TRBJ2-1; perhaps TRBD2 as D (5 bases). This CDR3 contains 15 residues. Per the germline V gene, CDR1 is MNHNS and CDR2 is SASEGT. Deletions cut 2 bases from V and 6 bases from J, with 14 bases between. The CDR3 DNA is TGTGCCAGCAGTGAACGTAGCGCAGGTACCAATGAGCAGTTCTTC. Its translation is CASSERSAGTNEQFF.

V is TRBV5-1 and J is TRBJ1-1, with unresolved D. The CDR3 has 14 amino acids. V lost 0 bases and J lost 4, with 10 bases in between. Germline-derived CDR1 and CDR2 are SGHRS and YFSETQ. In DNA form, the CDR3 reads TGCGCCAGCAGCTTGGTGGGAGGGAGCACTGAAGCTTTCTTT. This encodes CASSLVGGSTEAFF. The entire variable domain, with the rest obtained from reference TRBV5-1 and TRBJ1-1, is as follows: KAGVTQTPRYLIKTRGQQVTLSCSPISGHRSVSWYQQTPGQGLQFLFEYFSETQRNKGNFPGRFSGRQFSNSRSEMNVSTLELGDSALYLCASSLVGGSTEAFFGQGTRLTVV.

Notes on this clonotype: Given a much more abundant clone one base away, this may be a read error. This sequence joins TRBV7-2 and TRBJ2-7, with 7 bases lining up with TRBD1. The DNA end is a closer match to TRBJ2-5, so the J assignment may be wrong. The CDR3 totals 15 residues. The germline gives CDR1 SGHTA, CDR2 FQGNSA. The CDR3 loop is CASNQRGQRGGTQYF. The CDR3 DNA sequence: TGTGCCAGCAACCAAAGGGGACAGCGAGGAGGGACCCAGTACTTC.

This sequence joins TRBV20-1 and TRBJ2-7, with D perhaps TRBD2 (6 bases). V was cut by 3 bases and J by 0 bases, with 9 bases left in between. Per germline, CDR1 DFQATT and CDR2 SNEGSKA (reference sequence). CDR3 size: 13 residues. DNA for the CDR3: TGCAGTGCTAGGGAGGGGTTCTCCTACGAGCAGTACTTC. Residues: CSAREGFSYEQYF.

This clonotype appeared a few times. This chain connects TRBV7-3 to TRBJ2-2; D is perhaps TRBD1 (5 bases). Trimming pared 3 bases from V and 5 bases from J, leaving 13 bases between. The CDR3 consists of 15 residues. The germline gives CDR1 SGHTA, CDR2 FQGTGA. The CDR3: CASSFSGADTGELFF. In DNA form, the CDR3 reads TGTGCCAGCAGCTTTAGTGGGGCAGATACCGGGGAGCTGTTTTTT.

On this clonotype itself: The junction does not match germline at one end; this may be a read error. The chain employs TRBV6-1 and TRBJ2-3, with 10 nucleotides matching TRBD2. Looked up from germline, CDR1 is MNHNS and CDR2 is SASEGT. This CDR3 spans 20 amino acids. CDR3 sequence (DNA): TGTGCCAGCAGTGAAGTCCTAGCGGGAGCAACCAATCCTATCACAGATGCGCAGTATTTT. It translates to CASSEVLAGATNPITDAQYF.

This clonotype has a handful of counts. The chain employs TRBV6-1 and TRBJ2-1; D perhaps matches TRBD2 (7 bases). Germline CDR1 reads MNHNS; CDR2 reads SASEGT. The V gene lost 6 bases and the J gene lost 8 bases, with 23 bases spanning the gap. This CDR3 has 16 residues. DNA for the CDR3: TGTGCCAGCAGATCCTCATTGGGGGGGCGGGCGGATGAGCAGTTCTTC. This codes for CASRSSLGGRADEQFF.

The CDR3 sequence is CASSLHGDNSPLHF. DNA of the CDR3: TGTGCCAGCAGTTTACACGGGGACAATTCACCCCTCCACTTT. V gene TRBV27 combines with J gene TRBJ1-6, with D perhaps matching TRBD1 (5 bases). The V gene's germline CDR1 is MNHEY and CDR2 SMNVEV (reference sequence). This CDR3 region has 14 residues. V lost 2 bases and J lost 7, with 9 bases in between.

This sequence joins TRBV5-1 and TRBJ2-3, with TRBD1 identical over 12 bases. The CDR3 length is 21 residues. The germline V gene has CDR1 SGHRS and CDR2 YFSETQ. J was trimmed by 1 base and V by 0 bases; bases with no gene match: 15. The CDR3 here is CASSLGPTGTGGSVGTDTQYF. CDR3 DNA: TGCGCCAGCAGCTTGGGACCAACCGGGACAGGGGGCTCGGTCGGCACAGATACGCAGTATTTT.

This rearrangement joins TRBV7-2 to TRBJ2-3; TRBD1 might be the D (6 bases). CDR1 SGHTA and CDR2 FQGNSA come from the germline V gene. Trimming left V 2 bases short and J 2 bases short, with 11 bases between. The CDR3 extends over 15 amino acids. CDR3 residues: CASSLQGLFTDTQYF. The DNA for the CDR3 is TGTGCCAGCAGCTTACAGGGGTTGTTCACAGATACGCAGTATTTT.

The chain combines TRBV7-9 with TRBJ2-5, with D unclear. The CDR3 loop spans 15 amino acids. The ends were cut back, 1 base at V and 5 bases at J, with 14 bases in the middle. Germline V gene data show CDR1 as SEHNR and CDR2 as FQNEAQ (reference sequence). The DNA of the CDR3 is TGTGCCAGCAGCTTAGGCGGCGGTAAAAGGGAGACCCAGTACTTC. Translation: CASSLGGGKRETQYF.

This clonotype was seen once. The V gene is TRBV20-1, the J gene TRBJ2-7, with TRBD1 matching over 7 bases. CDR3 length: 15 amino acids. V trimming: 6 bases; J trimming: 2 bases; junction bases outside the gene matches: 13. Germline loops: CDR1 DFQATT, CDR2 SNEGSKA (reference sequence). The CDR3 here is CSAESRDSATYEQYF. The DNA of the CDR3 is TGCAGTGCCGAGTCCCGGGACAGTGCCACCTACGAGCAGTACTTC.

This clonotype came up many times. The chain recombines TRBV29-1 with TRBJ2-6; tentatively, D is TRBD1 (5 bases). The CDR3 totals 14 residues. From germline, CDR1 is SQVTM and CDR2 ANQGSEA. V was clipped by 6 bases and J by 0 bases, with 9 bases between them. This CDR3 reads CSVTDSSGANVLTF. The CDR3 coding sequence is TGCAGCGTCACCGACAGCTCTGGGGCCAACGTCCTGACTTTC.

J is TRBJ1-2 and V is TRBV28; 12 bases align to TRBD1. This CDR3 spans 15 amino acids. The trim removed 3 bases at V and 8 bases at J, leaving 7 bases unmatched. Germline values: CDR1 MDHEN, CDR2 SYDVKM. The CDR3 sequence is CASSFGTGGAGGYTF. The CDR3 DNA sequence: TGTGCCAGCAGTTTCGGGACAGGGGGCGCCGGGGGCTACACCTTC.

On this clonotype itself: Because it lacks the conserved phenylalanine or tryptophan at the end, this CDR3 is likely a read error. The chain uses TRBV12-3 or TRBV12-4 and TRBJ2-3; 9 positions agree with TRBD2. The CDR3 loop spans 15 amino acids. J gave up 4 bases and V 5 bases, and 7 bases lay outside the gene matches. The CDR3 here is CASSLTTSGSDTQYS. DNA of the CDR3: TGTGCCAGCAGTCTAACGACTAGCGGTTCAGATACGCAGTATTCT.

V usage is TRBV20-1 and J usage is TRBJ2-1; D is perhaps TRBD1 (5 bases). The CDR3 covers 17 residues. V lost 0 bases to trimming and J lost 7 bases, with 22 bases between them. CDR1 is DFQATT and CDR2 is SNEGSKA in the germline V gene (reference sequence). The CDR3 is CSARELPPTRGRNEQFF. DNA for the CDR3: TGCAGTGCTAGAGAACTGCCTCCTACAAGGGGTCGGAATGAGCAGTTCTTC.

The chain is built from TRBV11-2 and TRBJ2-3, with D possibly being TRBD2 (7 bases). The germline CDR1 and CDR2 sequences are SGHAT and FQNNGV. V was shortened by 4 bases and J by 7 bases, with 18 bases between the two germline ends. The CDR3 totals 15 residues. The CDR3 sequence is CASSSWEGGPNTQYF. The CDR3 DNA sequence: TGTGCCAGCAGCTCGTGGGAGGGGGGGCCTAATACGCAGTATTTT.

This sequence joins TRBV15 and TRBJ2-3; weak D call: TRBD2 (6 bases). V was trimmed by 3 bases and J by 8 bases, leaving 30 bases between them. Germline CDR1 LNHNV, CDR2 YYDKDF (reference sequence). The CDR3 is 19 residues long. Here the CDR3 reads CATSSTIAGTGGDPFTQYF. The CDR3 DNA reads as TGTGCCACCAGCAGTACCATTGCCGGGACTGGCGGGGACCCTTTTACGCAGTATTTT.

This clonotype was seen ten or more times. J is TRBJ2-5 and V is TRBV6-6; 10 nucleotides match TRBD2. This CDR3 contains 14 residues. Germline CDR1 MNHNY, CDR2 SVGAGI (reference sequence). With V trimmed by 6 bases and J by 5 bases, 6 bases remained unmatched. CDR3 region: CASRLAGVWETQYF. The DNA for the CDR3 is TGTGCCAGCAGGCTAGCGGGAGTCTGGGAGACCCAGTACTTC.

The chain combines TRBV9 with TRBJ2-7; a possible D gene is TRBD2 (6 bases). The CDR3 runs to 15 residues. The V gene lost 0 bases and the J gene lost 3 bases, with 13 bases spanning the gap. The germline CDR1 and CDR2 sequences are SGDLS and YYNGEE. CDR3 amino acids: CASSVEGTAIYEQYF. The DNA for the CDR3 is TGTGCCAGCAGCGTAGAGGGGACTGCTATCTACGAGCAGTACTTC.

The rearrangement links TRBV4-1 to TRBJ2-3; D unresolved. Germline V gene data show CDR1 as MGHRA and CDR2 as YSYEKL. The CDR3 loop spans 15 amino acids. The V gene lost 8 bases and the J gene lost 3 bases, with 18 bases spanning the gap. Written as DNA, the CDR3 is TGCGCCAGCGGTTTTAAAAGGGTTGGGACAGATACGCAGTATTTT. Translation gives CASGFKRVGTDTQYF.

This clonotype was seen at least ten times. V gene TRBV11-1 combines with J gene TRBJ2-5; the D is unclear. V was pared by 5 bases and J by 2 bases, with 12 bases between. The CDR3 has 14 residues. The V gene's germline CDR1 is SGHAT and CDR2 FQDESV (reference sequence). CDR3 loop: CASSRRVEQETQYF. The CDR3 DNA is TGTGCCAGCAGCCGACGTGTTGAACAAGAGACCCAGTACTTC.

With regard to this clonotype: A much larger clone is a single base away; this may be a read error. The V gene is TRBV7-2, the J gene TRBJ2-1; D is ambiguous. CDR1 is SGHTA, CDR2 FQGNSA, per germline. The V end lost 2 bases, the J end lost 8 bases, and 10 bases lay between the germline ends. The CDR3 runs 13 residues. In nucleotides, the CDR3 is TGTGCCAGCAGCTTAAGTAGGCAATATGAGCAGTTCTTC. As protein: CASSLSRQYEQFF. Combining the CDR3 with reference TRBV7-2 and TRBJ2-1 gives the whole variable domain GAGVSQSPSNKVTEKGKDVELRCDPISGHTALYWYRQSLGQGLEFLIYFQGNSAPDKSGLPSDRFSAERTGGSVSTLTIQRTQQEDSAVYLCASSLSRQYEQFFGPGTRLTVL.

The V and J genes are TRBV9 and TRBJ1-2, with a weak D call TRBD1 (6 bases). Trimming pared 4 bases from V and 6 bases from J, leaving 22 bases between. The CDR3 is 16 residues long. CDR1 is SGDLS, CDR2 YYNGEE, per germline. The CDR3 sequence is CASSSLLQGGSDGYTF. CDR3 in DNA: TGTGCCAGCAGCTCTTTATTACAGGGCGGTTCGGATGGCTACACCTTC.

V usage is TRBV2 and J usage is TRBJ2-1; 7 nucleotides line up with TRBD1. V dropped 4 bases and J dropped 4; count of bases not matched to a gene: 7. The CDR3 runs to 15 residues. Germline CDR1 is SNHLY and CDR2 is FYNNEI. The CDR3 region is CASSGQGIEYNEQFF. The DNA of the CDR3 is TGTGCCAGCAGTGGACAGGGTATAGAGTACAATGAGCAGTTCTTC.

The chain couples TRBV5-1 to TRBJ1-2, with 7 bases aligning to TRBD1. This CDR3 contains 13 residues. V shed 2 bases, J shed 6 bases, and the junction held 4 bases outside the gene matches. Germline lookup yields CDR1 SGHRS and CDR2 YFSETQ. The CDR3 nucleotides are TGCGCCAGCAGCTTCACAGGGGTGGATGGCTACACCTTC. It specifies CASSFTGVDGYTF. Looking up the rest from reference TRBV5-1 and TRBJ1-2 gives the full variable domain: KAGVTQTPRYLIKTRGQQVTLSCSPISGHRSVSWYQQTPGQGLQFLFEYFSETQRNKGNFPGRFSGRQFSNSRSEMNVSTLELGDSALYLCASSFTGVDGYTFGSGTRLTVV.

The genes are TRBV5-1 and TRBJ2-3, with D possibly called TRBD1 or TRBD2 (5 bases each). Germline loops: CDR1 SGHRS, CDR2 YFSETQ. The CDR3 spans 14 residues. V was trimmed by 0 bases and J by 6 bases, leaving 11 bases between them. The CDR3 region is CASSLVGVVDTQYF. In DNA form, the CDR3 reads TGCGCCAGCAGCTTGGTGGGGGTCGTGGATACGCAGTATTTT.